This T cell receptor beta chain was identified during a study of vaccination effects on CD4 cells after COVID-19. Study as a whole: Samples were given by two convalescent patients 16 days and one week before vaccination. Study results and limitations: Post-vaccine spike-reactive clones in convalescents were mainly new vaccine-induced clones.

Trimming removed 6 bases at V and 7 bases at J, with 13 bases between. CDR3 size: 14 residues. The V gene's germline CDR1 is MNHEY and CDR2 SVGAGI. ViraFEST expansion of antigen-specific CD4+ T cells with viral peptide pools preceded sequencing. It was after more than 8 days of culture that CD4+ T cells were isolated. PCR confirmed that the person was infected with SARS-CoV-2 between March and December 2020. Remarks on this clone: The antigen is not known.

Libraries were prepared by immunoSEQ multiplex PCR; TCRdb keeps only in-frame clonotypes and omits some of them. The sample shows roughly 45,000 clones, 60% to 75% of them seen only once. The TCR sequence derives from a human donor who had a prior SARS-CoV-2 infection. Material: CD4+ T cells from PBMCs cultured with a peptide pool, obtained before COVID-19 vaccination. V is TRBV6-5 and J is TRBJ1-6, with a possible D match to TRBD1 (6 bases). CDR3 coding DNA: TGTGCCAGCAGACCTACAGGGACAAATTCACCCCTCCACTTT. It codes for CASRPTGTNSPLHF.